What follows describes a single T cell receptor (beta chain). Its antigen is unknown. The data belong to a study of beta chain features in type 1 diabetes. Study-wide results and caveats: Moderately but significantly shorter TCRB CDR3s were found in Type 1 diabetes patients in all four CD4+ subsets. Sampled from patients, naive, central memory and Treg TCRB repertoires appeared more similar than those sampled from healthy donors.

Since all of the isolated RNA was reverse transcribed, expressed TCRB transcripts were what got sequenced. Using immunoSEQ multiplex PCR, the repertoire was profiled, and TCRdb retains in-frame clones only, with some absent. The sample yields 200,000 to 300,000 clones, approximately 70% seen once. Germline trimming cut 7 bases from V and 2 bases from J; bases unmatched to any gene: 7. Germline assignment: CDR1 SQVTM and CDR2 ANQGSEA. This CDR3 has 13 residues. This TCR derives from a man between 25 and 39 years old in good health. The chain uses TRBV29-1 and TRBJ2-7; the match to TRBD1 covers 8 bases. The sequencing sample was made of naive CD4+ T cells from blood. The CDR3 bases are TGCAGCGCTGGCCGACAGGGGACCTACGAGCAGTACTTC. Its translation: CSAGRQGTYEQYF.